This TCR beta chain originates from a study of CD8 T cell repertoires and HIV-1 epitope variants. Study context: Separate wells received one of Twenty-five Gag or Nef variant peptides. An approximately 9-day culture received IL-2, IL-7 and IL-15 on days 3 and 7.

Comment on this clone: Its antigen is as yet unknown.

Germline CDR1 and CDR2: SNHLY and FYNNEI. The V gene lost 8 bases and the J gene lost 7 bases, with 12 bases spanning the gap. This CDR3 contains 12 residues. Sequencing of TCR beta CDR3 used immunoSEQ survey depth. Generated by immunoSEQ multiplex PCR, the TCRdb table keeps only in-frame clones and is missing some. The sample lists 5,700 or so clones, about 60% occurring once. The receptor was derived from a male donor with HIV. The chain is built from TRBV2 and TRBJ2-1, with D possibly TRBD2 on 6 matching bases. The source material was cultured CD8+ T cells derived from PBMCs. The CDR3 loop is CASQDYANEQFF. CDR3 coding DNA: TGTGCCAGCCAGGACTATGCGAATGAGCAGTTCTTC.